The clone carrying this T cell receptor (beta chain) showed up just a few times. The sample originates from a study of blood T cell repertoires in COVID-19. Whole-study context: Acute and convalescent COVID-19 specimens originated in the United States, Italy and Spain. PBMCs, B-cell-depleted T cells, or T cells were the source of the cDNA or gDNA that made up the material.

CDR1 and CDR2 (germline): SGHTA, FQGNSA. The V segment lost 5 bases and the J segment 8 bases; nucleotides outside the gene matches: 8. The CDR3 totals 14 residues. In the original processing: Amplified reference gene primers provided the basis for estimating nucleated cell counts. The assay was immunoSEQ multiplex PCR, and TCRdb's table has in-frame clones only and misses some. Clonal size and the V and J genes are those of that table, whereas D and trimming came from the DNA. The sample has about 200,000 clones; approximately 87% are singletons. The sample comprised peripheral blood. The receptor's source is an older woman with acute or convalescent COVID-19. This rearrangement joins TRBV7-2 to TRBJ2-2; 7 bases map to TRBD1. CDR3 protein: CASSPNRGAGELFF. CDR3 DNA sequence: TGTGCCAGCAGCCCGAACAGGGGTGCGGGGGAGCTGTTTTTT. Full variable domain (remainder filled in from reference TRBV7-2 and TRBJ2-2): GAGVSQSPSNKVTEKGKDVELRCDPISGHTALYWYRQSLGQGLEFLIYFQGNSAPDKSGLPSDRFSAERTGGSVSTLTIQRTQQEDSAVYLCASSPNRGAGELFFGEGSRLTVL.